The source of this TCR beta chain is a study of vaccination effects on CD4 cells after COVID-19. Germline CDR1 reads SNHLY; CDR2 reads FYNNEI. With 6 bases removed from V and 1 base from J, the gap between germline ends came to 15 bases. The CDR3 spans 15 residues. Study results and caveats: The authors studied few convalescent patients and collected no early post-infection timepoints.

A word on this clone: Its cognate antigen is unknown.

Antigen-specific CD4+ T cell clonotypes were called by their expansion after viral peptide-pool culture in ViraFEST. With more than nine days of culture completed, CD4+ T cells were isolated. Either the mRNA-1273 or the BNT162b2 vaccine was given to participants as two doses. TCRdb's copy holds only in-frame clones and misses some; the assay was immunoSEQ multiplex PCR. The repertoire holds about 29,000 clones, with about 74% as singletons. The specimen was CD4+ T cells from PBMCs cultured with HCoV-OC43 spike peptides, collected after COVID-19 vaccination. Subset denoted: HCoV-OC43 spike overlapping peptide pool stimulation. The chain recombines TRBV2 with TRBJ1-1; D is perhaps TRBD1 (5 bases). This clonotype originated in a human donor who received a COVID-19 vaccine. In DNA form, the CDR3 reads TGTGCCAGCAGCCCTCTAGGACATCCGAACACTGAAGCTTTCTTT. Encoded protein: CASSPLGHPNTEAFF.